This is a list of T cell receptor beta chains from one sample in a study of T cell responses to AZD1222 COVID-19 vaccine. Profiled with immunoSEQ multiplex PCR; TCRdb holds only in-frame clones, not every one. The sample contains tens of thousands of clones, approximately 85% of which appear only once. Sequenced material: peripheral blood, taken on day 0 of AZD1222 vaccination. These receptors were collected from an adult in good health. CDR3s include the opening cysteine and the closing phenylalanine or tryptophan. Fields, in order: J gene, V gene, CDR3 protein.

TRBJ1-1,TRBV21-1,CASSKEDPPGTGGPEAFF
TRBJ2-1,TRBV9,CASSVGTSGRGRGYNEQFF
TRBJ1-1,TRBV10-3,CAISEQAAEAFF
TRBJ1-2,TRBV2,CASSLSRQGAGYGYTF
TRBJ2-1,TRBV7-3,CASSSTGGAYNEQFF
TRBJ1-1,TRBV7-2,CASSSMAPSTEAFF
TRBJ1-1,TRBV9,CASSVSGTNTEAFF
TRBJ1-1,TRBV5-1,CASSLGRGGEGIDTEAFF
TRBJ2-2,TRBV14,CASSQRMNTGELFF
TRBJ2-1,TRBV11-2,CASSSVIGTSSYNEQFF
TRBJ1-5,TRBV29-1,CSVAVIAGPGQPQHF
TRBJ1-1,TRBV4-2,CASSQARQGGSTEAFF
TRBJ2-5,TRBV20-1,CSASRGIQETQYF
TRBJ1-4,TRBV28,CASSTVRYREKLFF
TRBJ1-5,TRBV19,CASSPRDRVRQPQHF
TRBJ1-2,TRBV4-1,CASSQDRVRGGYTF
TRBJ2-5,TRBV5-6,CASSYTQETQYF
TRBJ2-1,TRBV21-1,CASSIRAGLYNEQFF
TRBJ1-2,TRBV28,CASSQGAGNYGYTF
TRBJ1-6,TRBV7-6,CASSLEGQALHF
TRBJ1-6,TRBV3-1/TRBV3-2,CASSQDRGQFNSPLHF
TRBJ1-6,TRBV19,CASNRGDNSPLHF
TRBJ1-5,TRBV2,CASSEVAGATQNQPQHF
TRBJ2-7,TRBV10-1,CASSWTGGEQYF
TRBJ1-2,TRBV27,CASSITVSNYGYTF
TRBJ2-3,TRBV20-1,CSASRGTGLTDTQYF
TRBJ1-1,TRBV2,CASSVWTGAEAFF
TRBJ2-2,TRBV19,CASGGDTGELFF
TRBJ2-7,TRBV29-1,CSVVGTYEQYF
TRBJ1-3,TRBV29-1,CSALSGNTIYF